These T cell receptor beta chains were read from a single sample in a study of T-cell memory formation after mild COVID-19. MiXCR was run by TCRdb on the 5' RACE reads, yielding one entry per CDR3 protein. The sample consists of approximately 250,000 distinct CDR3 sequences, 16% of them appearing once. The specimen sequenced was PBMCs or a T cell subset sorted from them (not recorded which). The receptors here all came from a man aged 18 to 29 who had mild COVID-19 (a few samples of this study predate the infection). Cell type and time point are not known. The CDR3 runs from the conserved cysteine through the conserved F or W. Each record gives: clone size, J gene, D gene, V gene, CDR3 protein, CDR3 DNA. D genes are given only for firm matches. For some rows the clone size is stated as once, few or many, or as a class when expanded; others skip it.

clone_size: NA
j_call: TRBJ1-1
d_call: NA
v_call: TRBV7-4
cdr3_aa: CASSLGREGTEAFF
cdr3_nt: TGTGCCAGCAGCTTAGGACGGGAGGGCACTGAAGCTTTCTTT

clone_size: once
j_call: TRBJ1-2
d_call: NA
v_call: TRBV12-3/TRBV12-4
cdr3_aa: CASARGGSISGYTF
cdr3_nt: TGTGCCAGCGCCCGGGGTGGCTCCATCTCTGGCTACACCTTC

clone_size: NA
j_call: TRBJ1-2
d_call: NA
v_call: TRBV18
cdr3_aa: CASSQSQQGYGYTF
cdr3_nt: TGTGCCAGCTCCCAATCCCAACAGGGATATGGCTACACCTTC

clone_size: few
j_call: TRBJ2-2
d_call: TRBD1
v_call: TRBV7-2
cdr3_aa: CASSLSGQDTGELFF
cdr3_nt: TGTGCCAGCAGCTTGTCGGGACAGGACACCGGGGAGCTGTTTTTT

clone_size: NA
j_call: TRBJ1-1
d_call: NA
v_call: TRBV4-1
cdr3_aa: CASSPSVAMNTEAFF
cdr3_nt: TGCGCCAGCAGCCCATCGGTAGCCATGAACACTGAAGCTTTCTTT

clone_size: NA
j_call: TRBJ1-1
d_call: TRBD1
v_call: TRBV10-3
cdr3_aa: CAISGVRDSKSEAFF
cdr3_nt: TGTGCCATCAGTGGAGTAAGGGACAGTAAATCTGAAGCTTTCTTT

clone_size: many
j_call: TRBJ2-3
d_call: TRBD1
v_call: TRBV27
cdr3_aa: CASSKAGQGRQYTQYF
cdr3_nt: TGTGCCAGCAGTAAAGCGGGACAGGGACGTCAATATACGCAGTATTTT

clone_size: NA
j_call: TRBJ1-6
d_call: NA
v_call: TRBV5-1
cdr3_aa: CASRGAGVNSPLHF
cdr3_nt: TGCGCCAGCAGAGGGGCAGGGGTAAATTCACCCCTCCACTTT

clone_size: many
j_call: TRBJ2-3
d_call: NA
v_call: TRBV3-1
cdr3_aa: CASSQGGADTQYF
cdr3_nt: TGTGCCAGCAGCCAGGGGGGCGCCGATACGCAGTATTTT

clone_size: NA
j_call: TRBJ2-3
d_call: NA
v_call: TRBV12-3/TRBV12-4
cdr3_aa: CASSFNSPGTQYF
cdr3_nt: TGTGCCAGCAGTTTTAATAGCCCCGGTACGCAGTATTTT

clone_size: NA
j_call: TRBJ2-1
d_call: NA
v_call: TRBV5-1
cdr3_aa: CASSSEKIYNEQFF
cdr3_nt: TGCGCCAGCAGCTCCGAGAAGATCTACAATGAGCAGTTCTTC

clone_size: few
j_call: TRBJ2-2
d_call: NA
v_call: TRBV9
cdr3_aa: CASSQVGGHTGELFF
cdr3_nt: TGTGCCAGCAGCCAAGTTGGGGGCCATACCGGGGAGCTGTTTTTT

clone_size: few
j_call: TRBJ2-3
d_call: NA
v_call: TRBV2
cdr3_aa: CASKVDTQYF
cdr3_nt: TGTGCCAGCAAGGTGGATACGCAGTATTTT

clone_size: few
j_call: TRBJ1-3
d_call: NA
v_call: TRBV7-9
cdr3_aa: CASSSARHLDDSGNTIYF
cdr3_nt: TGTGCCAGCAGCTCCGCGAGACACCTCGATGACTCTGGAAACACCATATATTTT

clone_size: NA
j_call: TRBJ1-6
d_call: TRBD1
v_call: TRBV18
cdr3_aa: CASSPSGDRGHSPLHF
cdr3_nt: TGTGCCAGCTCACCATCTGGGGACAGGGGTCATTCACCCCTCCACTTT

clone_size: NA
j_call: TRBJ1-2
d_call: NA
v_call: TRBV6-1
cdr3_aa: CASSTLGRSNYGYTF
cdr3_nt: TGTGCCAGCAGTACACTCGGCAGAAGTAACTATGGCTACACCTTC

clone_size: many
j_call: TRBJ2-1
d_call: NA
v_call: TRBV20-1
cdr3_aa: CSAAGEGDEQFF
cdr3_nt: TGCAGTGCTGCCGGAGAGGGTGATGAGCAGTTCTTC

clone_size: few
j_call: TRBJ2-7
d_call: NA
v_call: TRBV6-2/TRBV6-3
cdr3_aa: CASSYSTRPPYEQYF
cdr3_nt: TGTGCCAGCAGTTACTCAACAAGACCCCCCTACGAGCAGTACTTC

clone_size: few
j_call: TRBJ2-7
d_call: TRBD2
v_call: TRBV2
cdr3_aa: CASKIPPGGNEQYF
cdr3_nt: TGTGCCAGCAAGATCCCCCCCGGGGGGAACGAGCAGTACTTC

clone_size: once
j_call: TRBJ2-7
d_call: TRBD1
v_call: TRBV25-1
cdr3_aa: CASSDQDRGAYEQYF
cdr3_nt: TGTGCCAGCAGTGATCAGGACAGGGGGGCCTACGAGCAGTACTTC

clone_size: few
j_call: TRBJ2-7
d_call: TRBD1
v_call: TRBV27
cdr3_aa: CASRNRDRADEQYF
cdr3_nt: TGTGCCAGCCGAAACCGGGACAGGGCTGACGAGCAGTACTTC

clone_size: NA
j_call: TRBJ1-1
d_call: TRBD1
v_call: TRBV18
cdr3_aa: CASSSQGPMNTEAFF
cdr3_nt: TGTGCCAGCTCATCACAGGGGCCTATGAACACTGAAGCTTTCTTT

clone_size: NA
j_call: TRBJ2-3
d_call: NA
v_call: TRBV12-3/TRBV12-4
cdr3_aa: CASIRGGGTDTQYF
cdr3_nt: TGTGCCAGCATTAGGGGGGGCGGCACAGATACGCAGTATTTT

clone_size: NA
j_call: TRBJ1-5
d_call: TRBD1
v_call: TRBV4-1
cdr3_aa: CASSQVPGQGGQPQHF
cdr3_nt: TGCGCCAGCAGCCAAGTTCCCGGACAGGGCGGACAGCCCCAGCATTTT